This TCR beta chain came from a study of cytomegalovirus exposure and HLA in healthy donors listed by TCRdb under 2017. Broadly, across the study: An earlier analysis of approximately 640 of the donors reported about 250 Gb of sequence data and 120 million or so unique TCR beta sequences from 150 million to 200 million T cells. An early release covering about 600 HLA-typed donors comprised about 300 gigabases of sequencing data and tens of millions of unique TCR sequences. Of the roughly 390 genotyped donors, approximately 81% were placed in the genetic ancestry cluster associated with self-reported Caucasian donors. The study aimed to test whether signatures of past pathogen exposure could be identified by cataloging public T cell receptors. The study used immunosequencing to profile the T cell repertoires of more than 650 subjects and linked those repertoires to cytomegalovirus serostatus. Besides the first cohort of approximately 670 subjects, a separate validation cohort made up of some 110 different subjects was used. To predict cytomegalovirus infection status, the study brought together high-throughput TCR immunosequencing, statistical association of individual TCRs with disease status, and machine learning. In a later analysis, previously published TCR beta repertoires from 666 donors were re-analyzed and high-resolution HLA genotyping was added so that TCR occurrence patterns could be studied. Rather than using new phenotypic data, the later analysis identified candidate immune exposures from TCR beta sequences and from how often those sequences occurred across donors. An earlier analysis of fewer than 750 of the donors used high-throughput TCR beta sequencing to judge whether each TCR beta V gene segment behaved as functional or pseudogenic. Donor age, sex, ethnicity and CMV serostatus were compiled together with the repertoire data. A later genetic analysis used genome-wide SNP genotypes for about three fifths of the 666 donors, treating that subset as a discovery cohort. Every discovery cohort repertoire had been produced on one sequencing platform. Both class I and class II loci were covered by HLA typing, at four-digit resolution. Typing coverage varied by locus: 629-630 donors for A, B, C, DRB1 and DQB1; roughly 500 for DQA1; more than 600 for DPA1; 450 to 480 for DPB1. Roughly five DR-DQ haplotypes were handled as single units for association and clustering because linkage in the cohort was strong. Among 300 to 450 genotyped donors of the cohort, an average of 235,054 unique TCR beta nucleotide sequences were sequenced per donor, about a sixth of them non-productive.

Worth noting for this clone: The specificity of this receptor is unknown. Base qualities are not provided; no much larger clone lies one nucleotide away. This specimen includes other DNA sequences encoding the same CDR3.

Library preparation was by the immunoSEQ multiplex PCR assay. For the multiplex PCR, a mixture combining 60 forward primers for TCR Vbeta segments and 13 reverse primers for TCR Jbeta segments was used. The CDR3 region of rearranged TCR beta genes was amplified from genomic DNA with a multiplex PCR assay. Amplified TCR beta libraries were sequenced as 87-base-pair reads on the Illumina HiSeq System. The authors processed their data as follows. Across the 666 repertoires, a later analysis counted tens of millions of unique TCR beta chains, around 10 million of which were shared by at least two donors. A nearest-neighbor algorithm error-corrected the raw reads and collapsed the reads into unique sequences, merging closely related sequences to remove PCR and sequencing errors. To assign V, D and J gene segments, CDR3 sequences were aligned to IMGT reference sequences. For a sequence to be retained, a match of at least six nucleotides to both a V gene segment and a J gene segment was required. Rearrangements were called productive when the CDR3 lacked stop codons and stayed in frame with V and J; all others were non-productive. Following IMGT convention, CDR3 was defined as the stretch from the second conserved V-encoded cysteine up to the conserved J-encoded phenylalanine. The earlier analysis of some 550 of the donors excluded any sequence lacking an unambiguous match to a single V gene segment. In an earlier analysis of several hundred of the donors, V segments were called functional above 56.7% productive rearrangements and were called segregating when the between-donor standard deviation exceeded 5%. A statistical classification framework was built for diagnosing cytomegalovirus status from the catalog of TCR beta chain sequences. In a later analysis, V and J genes were assigned by comparing TCR nucleotide sequences against IMGT/GENE-DB human TR gene sequences. A later analysis assigned CDR3 sequences and most-parsimonious VDJ recombination scenarios with the TCRdist pipeline. In a later analysis, each TCR beta chain was defined by its CDR3 amino acid sequence together with its V-gene family, and reads lacking a unique V-gene family were excluded. A later analysis removed 600 or so highly shared, low-generation-probability nucleotide sequences to deal with suspected cross-contamination and a sequencing artifact. In a later analysis, a clonal expansion index for each public chain was calculated from normalized within-repertoire ranks of inferred template counts. A later analysis computed generation probabilities with a VDJ recombination model fitted to out-of-frame rearrangements, and checked the results against IGoR. In a later analysis, hypergeometric tests were used to score TCR-TCR, TCR-HLA and TCR-CMV co-occurrence, with a repertoire-size bias correction applied to TCR pairs. False discovery rates were estimated in a later analysis by permuting HLA or CMV assignments 20 times. In a later analysis, co-occurring TCRs were grouped with DBSCAN, and TCRdist sequence similarity was added when clustering was performed within HLA-allele-positive subsets. Repertoires with fewer than 30,000 or more than 120,000 public chains were left out of co-occurrence clustering, as were a handful of repertoires with anomalous nucleotide sharing. The table was pulled from immuneACCESS by TCRdb, which kept in-frame rearrangements only. Such tables lose some clones; where checked, under half of the loss comes from unresolved V genes, and the rest has no known cause. Clone size and the V and J calls come from that table; the DNA yielded D and trimming. This sample comprises some 87,000 clones, approximately 79% of them detected only once. Jointly, the top ten make up roughly 22% of the sample.

The trim is 1 base for V and 4 bases for J, with a gap of 7 bases between the germline ends. CDR3 length: 14 amino acids, cysteine to phenylalanine. This entry keeps only the CDR3 DNA: 42 bases, framed from base 1. The germline V gene specifies KGHSH as CDR1 and LQKENI as CDR2. The research as a whole found: In vitro tests confirmed that a few of the cytomegalovirus-associated TCR beta chains recognize cytomegalovirus antigens. In a later analysis, HLA-associated TCR beta chains were found to be more clonally expanded and to have lower generation probabilities than equally common non-associated chains. The earlier analysis of approximately 560 of the donors excluded roughly 17 rarely observed V segments, including chromosome 9 orphons, because counts were too low. An earlier analysis of approximately 600 of the donors showed that most TCR beta V segments appeared in productive rearrangements either about 87% or about 30% of the time, which broadly matched IMGT annotations. Roughly uniform sequencing depth across donors was assumed in presence/absence analyses, although this assumption may not hold. It was suggested by the authors that the approach could potentially be generalized to other disease states and immunological phenotypes. A later analysis reported that several top co-occurrence clusters appeared linked to parvovirus B19, influenza, CMV and Epstein-Barr virus. The cohort was sequenced for TCR beta chains only, and without alpha or paired-chain data the features that could be detected were limited. A further reported finding was that TCR beta sequences accurately predicted the HLA-A and HLA-B alleles for most subjects in the first cohort. The sequencing pipeline was judged likely to have produced a cluster of highly shared sequence variants as a technical artifact. V-gene and J-gene trimming of TCR beta chains was associated with a missense DCLRE1C variant in a later genetic analysis, and the association was replicated in an independent cohort. Some IMGT-functional V segments, including TRBV6-2 and TRBV6-3, could not be told apart with the 87-base-pair reads, so those segments were excluded. Most CMV-associated TCR beta chains appeared to be HLA-restricted in a later analysis, and the HLA associations seemed to be driven largely by CMV exposure. Compared with the approximately 670-donor mean, donors in an Asian-associated ancestry cluster had fewer N-insertions in productive TCRs, according to a later genetic analysis. In a later analysis, the rate of TCR association differed among HLA loci, with DRB1 alleles having the most associated TCRs and HLA-C alleles having the fewest. HLA typing was unavailable for some donors at each locus, so association tests used only the typed subset. A total of 150 or so TCR beta chains were listed by the study as associated with cytomegalovirus. Linkage disequilibrium might explain the correlated functional status among segregating V segments, but an unknown experimental factor could not be ruled out. For the cohort, immune exposure information was limited to CMV serostatus. Across donors, most TCR sequences were observed very rarely, whereas some public TCRs were present in many individuals. When HLA alleles, especially DR and DQ, strongly co-occurred, attributing TCR associations to individual alleles was difficult. A later analysis associated some 17,000 TCR beta sequences with specific HLA alleles at a false discovery rate of 0.05. The classifier was reported to diagnose cytomegalovirus status with high specificity and sensitivity in both the original cohort and the validation cohort.

The cohort was made up of roughly 670 healthy bone marrow donors. At the time of sampling, every cohort member was nominally healthy, though immune exposures that went unrecorded were likely present. The donor was CMV seropositive and was included in the group of around 300 seropositive cohort members. A peripheral blood sample was collected from each donor, and TCR beta sequencing was performed on peripheral blood mononuclear cells. The Qiagen DNeasy Blood Extraction Kit was used to extract genomic DNA from the blood cell samples. In this chain, TRBV18 is recombined with TRBJ1-4; a tentative D match to TRBD1 spans 5 bases. This TCR was recovered from a woman between 40 and 50 years old in good health and CMV-seropositive. The source material was PBMCs. The CDR3 reads CASSPQGFNEKLFF. The nucleotides read TGTGCCAGCTCACCACAGGGGTTTAATGAAAAACTGTTTTTT.